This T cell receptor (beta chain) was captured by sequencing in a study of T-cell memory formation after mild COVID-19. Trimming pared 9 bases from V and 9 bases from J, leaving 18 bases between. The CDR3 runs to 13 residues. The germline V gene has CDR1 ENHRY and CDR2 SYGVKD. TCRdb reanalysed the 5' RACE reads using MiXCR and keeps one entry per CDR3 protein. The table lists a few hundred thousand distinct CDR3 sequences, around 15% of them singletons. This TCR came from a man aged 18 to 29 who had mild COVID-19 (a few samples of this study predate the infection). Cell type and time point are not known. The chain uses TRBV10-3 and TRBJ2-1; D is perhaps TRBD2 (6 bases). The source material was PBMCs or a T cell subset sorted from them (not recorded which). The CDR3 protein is CAIIGGEIVEQFF. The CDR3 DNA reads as TGTGCCATTATCGGCGGGGAGATCGTTGAGCAGTTCTTC.